This TCR beta chain stems from a study of T cell changes during pregnancy in multiple sclerosis. This CDR3 contains 14 residues. Germline V gene sequence: CDR1 SGDLS, CDR2 YYNGEE. J lost 2 bases, V lost 2 bases, and 3 bases had no gene match. Generated by immunoSEQ multiplex PCR, the TCRdb table keeps only in-frame clones and is missing some. The sample consists of about 73,000 clones, just over 90% of them appearing once. The V and J genes are TRBV9 and TRBJ2-5; 7 bases agree with TRBD2. This TCR came from a female donor in good health, enrolled as a control in a pregnancy study. The sequenced sample was peripheral blood, obtained in the second trimester of pregnancy. CDR3 DNA sequence: TGTGCCAGCAGCGTTGCGGGAGTACAAGAGACCCAGTACTTC. The encoded protein is CASSVAGVQETQYF. Full variable domain (missing parts from reference TRBV9 and TRBJ2-5): DSGVTQTPKHLITATGQRVTLRCSPRSGDLSVYWYQQSLDQGLQFLIQYYNGEERAKGNILERFSAQQFPDLHSELNLSSLELGDSALYFCASSVAGVQETQYFGPGTRLLVL.